This TCR beta chain was retrieved from a study of molecular identifiers for immune sequencing clone quantification (dated by TCRdb to 2016 to 2018). Background on the whole study: For a replicate experiment, RNA from approximately 20,000 or 98,000 naive CD8 T cells was divided into five aliquots, and four of the five aliquots were sequenced. This methods study benchmarked molecular-identifier clustering-based TCR repertoire sequencing (MIDCIRS) and TCR RNA copy counting, using CD8 T cells to do so.

V was cut back by 2 bases and J by 2 bases, leaving a gap of 13 bases between them. Including the terminal cysteine and phenylalanine, the CDR3 comprises 15 residues. Here the CDR3 DNA is all that survives: 45 bases in frame from base 1. From a lookup of the germline V gene, CDR1 and CDR2 are SGHVS and FQNEAQ. The research as a whole found: In CMV-specific effector cells, over 98% of molecules were held by clones above 20 RNA copies, whereas under 1% of molecules were held by such clones in naive cells. Modeling gave about three recovered TCR RNA copies per cell versus approximately 10 by digital PCR, implying about 30% capture efficiency. Without barcode sub-clustering, chimeric consensus sequences inflated TCR diversity; chimeras reached as high as 47%. Even against a background of 850,000 to 1,000,000 naive CD8 T cells, spiked-in Jurkat TCR RNA amounting to a single cell's worth was reported to be detectable. The sizes of highly expanded clones could end up underestimated when identical TCR molecules share a barcode. The naive libraries included spiked-in Jurkat TCR RNA (more than nine copies' worth), and this Jurkat TCR RNA is not part of the donor repertoire.

This clonotype was counted ten times or more. Its antigen specificity is not known. Nothing much larger sits one base from this clone, and base qualities are not available. The receptor library was made with PCR. Instrument used: Illumina HiSeq 4000. Preparation of bulk TCR libraries followed a previously described approach, with the TCR primers listed in Table S5. The Qiagen AllPrep DNA/RNA kit was used to purify total RNA. Reads from multiple sequencing runs of the same library were pooled before analysis. As for the original processing: Only reads with exact TCR constant sequence were kept, trimmed to 150 nt, and grouped by their 12-nt molecular barcodes. Within each barcode group, reads were sub-clustered at a 15% Levenshtein threshold, and quality-weighted consensus sequences were built per RNA molecule. Non-functional sequences were removed, as were lower-count sequences one edit away from another. Barcode sub-clusters with fewer than 20% of the maximum read count were removed, based on fitting two negative binomial distributions. The raw public data were reprocessed by TCRdb itself: fastp quality trimming at Q25, MiXCR clonotype calling, in-frame beta chains only. Each entry merges the rows of one CDR3 protein and shows their most common DNA and genes. Clone size and V and J calls follow TCRdb, not the original study. This sample lists some 93,000 distinct CDR3 sequences; under 25% were detected once. The ten largest account for around 1.1% of the sample.

Libraries of naive CD8 T cells were generated from roughly 21,000 to 960,000 sorted cells, with 10%, 30% or 50% of the purified RNA used. On a BD FACSAria II, naive CD8 T cells were FACS-sorted as CD8+CD4-CCR7+CD45RA+ and collected into RLT Plus buffer. Approximately nine TCR copies' worth of Jurkat RNA were spiked into about 19,000-1,100,000 naive CD8 T cell samples to test detection sensitivity. Enrichment of CD8 T cells was done with RosetteSep CD8+ T Cell Enrichment Cocktail plus Ficoll-Paque, and ACK red cell lysis came afterward. The sequenced material came from naive CD8+ T cells from blood, with Jurkat cell RNA spiked in. The sample's cell subset or site label, decoded: FACS-sorted CD8+CD4-CCR7+CD45RA+ naive T cells. This sequence was found in a human donor in good health. Some libraries in this study had Jurkat cell RNA spiked in. The chain is made from TRBV7-8 and TRBJ2-7; the D gene identity is not certain. The sequence in DNA is TGTGCCAGCAGCTTACCCCCGGCCAGAACCTACGAGCAGTACTTC. Translated, it reads CASSLPPARTYEQYF.